Listed here are 21 T cell receptor beta chains from one sample, sequenced in a study of control samples from healthy donors and cancer patients. The repertoire was sequenced with immunoSEQ multiplex PCR; TCRdb's copy has only in-frame clones and lacks some. The table lists 100,000 to 150,000 clones, about 92% of them singletons. Material: PBMCs. The source of these receptors is an older man with head and neck cancer.

This clone was found a few times. The chain links TRBV20-1 to TRBJ2-5; D gene uncertain. Germline CDR1 reads DFQATT; CDR2 reads SNEGSKA (reference sequence). V lost 0 bases and J 5 bases, leaving 4 bases between the germline ends. This CDR3 is 11 amino acids long. The CDR3 sequence is CSARDWETQYF. Here the CDR3 DNA reads TGCAGTGCTAGAGATTGGGAGACCCAGTACTTC.

The chain uses TRBV10-3 and TRBJ1-2; 9 bases fit TRBD1. V lost 4 bases to trimming and J lost 1 base; unmatched junction nucleotides: 4. This CDR3 has 15 amino acids. Germline CDR1 is ENHRY and CDR2 is SYGVKD. The CDR3 sequence is CAISAGQGHNYGYTF. CDR3 DNA sequence: TGTGCCATCAGTGCGGGACAGGGTCATAACTATGGCTACACCTTC.

V is TRBV19 and J is TRBJ1-5; TRBD1 is a possible D gene (6 bases). CDR1 is LNHDA and CDR2 is SQIVND in the germline V gene (reference sequence). The germline V and J ends were trimmed by 3 bases and 5 bases, with 11 bases remaining between them. CDR3 size: 14 residues. CDR3 amino acids: CASSMRQAHQPQHF. For the CDR3, the DNA is TGTGCCAGTAGTATGCGACAGGCTCATCAGCCCCAGCATTTT.

The chain employs TRBV27 and TRBJ2-7; TRBD1 or TRBD2 may be the D gene (5 bases each). CDR1 and CDR2 (germline): MNHEY, SMNVEV (reference sequence). This CDR3 has 14 residues. V was cut by 5 bases and J by 3 bases, with 14 bases left in between. CDR3 amino acids: CASSPSVGVYEQYF. The DNA of the CDR3 is TGTGCCAGCAGTCCATCAGTGGGGGTCTACGAGCAGTACTTC.

This sequence joins TRBV3-1 (or the pseudogene TRBV3-2) and TRBJ2-7; TRBD2 aligns across 8 bases. The CDR3 loop spans 15 amino acids. Trimming removed 4 bases from V and 5 bases from J; junction bases left unmatched: 10. Per germline, CDR1 LGHDT and CDR2 YNNKEL (reference sequence). Here the CDR3 reads CASSPQAGVLHEQYF. The CDR3 nucleotides read TGTGCCAGCAGCCCCCAAGCGGGAGTGCTCCACGAGCAGTACTTC.

The CDR3 DNA sequence: TGTGCCAGCATGCGCAACACCGGGGAGCTGTTTTTT. It translates to CASMRNTGELFF. The chain is built from TRBV28 and TRBJ2-2; D is unclear. CDR3 size: 12 residues. Trimming cost V 7 bases and J 2 bases, with 5 bases left between them. Germline-derived CDR1 and CDR2 are MDHEN and SYDVKM.

This chain links TRBV7-9 with TRBJ2-1; TRBD2 matches 7 bases. Losses at the gene ends were 3 bases for V and 0 bases for J; bases not matched to a gene: 5. The CDR3 consists of 16 residues. From germline, CDR1 is SEHNR and CDR2 FQNEAQ (reference sequence). The CDR3, as DNA: TGTGCCAGCAGCTTTTTTCCGGGAGGCTCCTACAATGAGCAGTTCTTC. As protein: CASSFFPGGSYNEQFF.

DNA for the CDR3: TGTGCCAGCAGCTTGGCAGGGGCTGGAAACACCATATATTTT. Its translation is CASSLAGAGNTIYF. This rearrangement joins TRBV5-5 to TRBJ1-3, with D possibly matching TRBD1 (6 bases). Germline lookup yields CDR1 SGHKS and CDR2 YYEKEE (reference sequence). The germline V and J ends were trimmed by 0 bases and 2 bases, with 6 bases remaining between them. The CDR3 covers 14 residues.

The chain couples TRBV24-1 to TRBJ2-7, with D perhaps matching TRBD1 (5 bases). V gave up 2 bases and J gave up 2 bases, with 27 bases separating them. Germline lookup yields CDR1 KGHDR and CDR2 SFDVKD. The CDR3 is 20 amino acids. The CDR3 nucleotides read TGTGCCACCAGTGATTCTCCAGGATCGCGGCAGGGTTTGTTCCCCTACGAGCAGTACTTC. This encodes CATSDSPGSRQGLFPYEQYF.

The rearrangement links TRBV6-5 to TRBJ1-5; D not certain. The CDR3 runs to 15 residues. Looked up from germline, CDR1 is MNHEY and CDR2 is SVGAGI. Trimming cost V 0 bases and J 2 bases, with 8 bases left between them. The CDR3 region has the DNA TGTGCCAGCAGTTACTCGAGGCAGGGCAATCAGCCCCAGCATTTT. This gives the protein CASSYSRQGNQPQHF.

Remarks on this clone: An end of the junction does not agree with germline; a read error may underlie this. The rearrangement joins TRBV20-1 to TRBJ2-1, with D perhaps matching TRBD1 or TRBD2 (5 bases each). The germline V gene has CDR1 DFQATT and CDR2 SNEGSKA (reference sequence). The CDR3 is made up of 8 amino acids. The CDR3 sequence: CSAPGTIF. CDR3 in DNA: TGCAGTGCCCCCGGGACCATCTTC.

The V and J genes are TRBV5-4 and TRBJ2-5; no reliable D call. From germline, CDR1 is SGHNT and CDR2 YYREEE (reference sequence). Trimming removed 0 bases at V and 5 bases at J, with 11 bases between. This CDR3 spans 14 amino acids. The CDR3 reads CASSLAWGPETQYF. The DNA of the CDR3 is TGTGCCAGCAGCTTGGCGTGGGGTCCGGAGACCCAGTACTTC.

The gene calls are TRBV12-5 and TRBJ2-3; D possibly corresponds to TRBD1 (5 bases). CDR3 length: 15 residues. V was trimmed by 0 bases and J by 1 base, leaving 8 bases between them. The germline V gene encodes CDR1 LGHNT and CDR2 FRNRAP. The CDR3 loop is CASGLVQVRTDTQYF. The CDR3 DNA reads as TGTGCTAGTGGTTTGGTACAGGTCCGCACAGATACGCAGTATTTT.

J is TRBJ2-7 and V is TRBV4-1; 10 bases match TRBD2. The V gene's germline CDR1 is MGHRA and CDR2 YSYEKL. There are 17 residues in the CDR3. V lost 0 bases and J lost 2; bases outside the gene matches: 7. The CDR3 coding sequence is TGCGCCAGCAGCCAAGACAGGACTAGCGGATCGCCCTACGAGCAGTACTTC. Translation: CASSQDRTSGSPYEQYF.

The CDR3 region is CASSLDRVSYNSPLHF. DNA of the CDR3: TGCGCCAGCAGCTTGGACAGGGTCTCCTATAATTCACCCCTCCACTTT. The chain couples TRBV5-1 to TRBJ1-6; TRBD1 is a possible D gene (6 bases). Germline V gives CDR1 SGHRS, CDR2 YFSETQ. The length of the CDR3 is 16 residues. Trimming took off 0 bases at V and 0 bases at J, with 7 bases between the two ends.

The chain couples TRBV9 to TRBJ1-6; D remains ambiguous. Trimming stripped 7 bases from V and 0 bases from J, with 8 bases between. This CDR3 is 14 amino acids long. Germline CDR1 and CDR2: SGDLS and YYNGEE. CDR3 nucleotide sequence: TGTGCCAGCTCCCTCGGCTCCTATAATTCACCCCTCCACTTT. It yields the protein CASSLGSYNSPLHF.

This chain uses TRBV11-2 with TRBJ2-1; D is ambiguous. Germline-derived CDR1 and CDR2 are SGHAT and FQNNGV. V lost 1 base, J lost 7 bases, and 8 bases lay in between. This CDR3 has 13 amino acids. The CDR3 DNA reads as TGTGCCAGCAGCTTAGGCCTCAAGAATGAGCAGTTCTTC. Residues: CASSLGLKNEQFF.

The chain links TRBV24-1 to TRBJ2-2; D not resolved. The CDR3 is made up of 16 amino acids. Germline V lookup: CDR1 KGHDR, CDR2 SFDVKD. V lost 2 bases, J lost 7 bases, and 16 bases lay in between. The CDR3 DNA reads as TGTGCCACCAGTGATTCTGCAGGATCAGAAAGCGGGGAGCTGTTTTTT. It translates to CATSDSAGSESGELFF.

This chain links TRBV2 with TRBJ2-7; 12 positions agree with TRBD1. V lost 6 bases and J lost 0; bases outside the gene matches: 0. CDR1 and CDR2 from the germline V gene are SNHLY and FYNNEI. CDR3 length: 14 residues. The DNA of the CDR3 is TGTGCCAGCAGGGGACAGGGGGCCTCCTACGAGCAGTACTTC. It codes for CASRGQGASYEQYF.

This chain joins TRBV5-1 and TRBJ2-3, with a possible D match to TRBD1 (5 bases). The CDR3 covers 14 residues. The germline V gene has CDR1 SGHRS and CDR2 YFSETQ. V lost 0 bases, J lost 5 bases, and 10 bases lay in between. This chain's CDR3 is CASSLGGFKDTQYF. CDR3 DNA sequence: TGCGCCAGCAGCTTGGGGGGCTTTAAAGATACGCAGTATTTT.

The chain employs TRBV5-1 and TRBJ2-5; TRBD1 aligns across 12 bases. This CDR3 has 15 amino acids. From germline, CDR1 is SGHRS and CDR2 YFSETQ. J gave up 7 bases and V 4 bases, and 8 bases lay outside the gene matches. This CDR3 is CASSEGQGAYGTQYF. CDR3 nucleotide sequence: TGCGCCAGCAGCGAGGGACAGGGGGCGTACGGGACCCAGTACTTC.